A selection of T cell receptor beta chains follows, all from one sample in a study of T cell responses to AZD1222 COVID-19 vaccine. Data came from immunoSEQ multiplex PCR; TCRdb stores just in-frame clones and leaves some out. The sample yields some 120,000 clones, roughly nine tenths seen once. This specimen consisted of peripheral blood, obtained 28 days after the second AZD1222 dose. Receptors were obtained from an adult who received the AZD1222 COVID-19 vaccine. The CDR3 runs from the conserved cysteine through the conserved F or W. A D gene is named only where the DNA matches it firmly.

D	length	V	J	DNA	CDR3
TRBD1	14	TRBV7-9	TRBJ1-6	TGTGCCAGCAGCCGAGCAGGGGGAAATTCACCCCTCCACTTT	CASSRAGGNSPLHF
TRBD1	14	TRBV10-3	TRBJ1-1	TGTGCCATTAATGACAGGGGGCAGGACACTGAAGCTTTCTTT	CAINDRGQDTEAFF
NA	15	TRBV10-3	TRBJ2-2	TGTGCCATCAGTGAGGTGGCGGGGTCCACCGGGGAGCTGTTTTTT	CAISEVAGSTGELFF
NA	14	TRBV2	TRBJ1-1	TGTGCCAGCACGTCTCGGGGGATGAACACTGAAGCTTTCTTT	CASTSRGMNTEAFF
NA	13	TRBV25-1	TRBJ1-4	TGTGCCAGCAGTGATCCCGGCGGTGAAAAACTGTTTTTT	CASSDPGGEKLFF
NA	13	TRBV6-5	TRBJ1-1	TGTGCCAGCAGTACAGGAGGCAACACTGAAGCTTTCTTT	CASSTGGNTEAFF
TRBD1	13	TRBV5-1	TRBJ1-5	TGCGCCAGCAGCTTTACAGGGGAACAGCCCCAGCATTTT	CASSFTGEQPQHF
NA	15	TRBV18	TRBJ1-1	TGTGCCAGCTCACCTACTTACACCATGAACACTGAAGCTTTCTTT	CASSPTYTMNTEAFF
TRBD1	15	TRBV7-8	TRBJ1-6	TGTGCCAGCAGCCCCAACAGGGGCCAAAATTCACCCCTCCACTTT	CASSPNRGQNSPLHF
NA	12	TRBV7-9	TRBJ1-2	TGTGCCAGCAGCTTAGGGGACTATGGCTACACCTTC	CASSLGDYGYTF
NA	13	TRBV27	TRBJ1-2	TGTGCCAGCAGTTTTCTGGGGAGCAATGGCTACACCTTC	CASSFLGSNGYTF
TRBD1	17	TRBV4-1	TRBJ1-1	TGCGCCAGCAGCCAAGACCGGGACAGGGTCGTATACACTGAAGCTTTCTTT	CASSQDRDRVVYTEAFF
TRBD1	15	TRBV4-1	TRBJ1-1	TGCGCCAGCAGCCAACCCGGACAGGGGAACACTGAAGCTTTCTTT	CASSQPGQGNTEAFF
NA	15	TRBV9	TRBJ2-1	TGTGCCAGCAGCGAACGAGGGGGAACCTACAATGAGCAGTTCTTC	CASSERGGTYNEQFF